What follows are 24 T cell receptor beta chains derived from one specimen sequenced in a study of T cells in localized non-small cell lung cancer. Using immunoSEQ multiplex PCR, the repertoire was profiled, and TCRdb retains in-frame clones only, with some absent. The repertoire holds over 40,000 clones, with approximately 91% as singletons. This specimen consisted of peripheral blood, obtained before any cancer treatment. The receptors were sampled from an older female donor with stage I squamous cell lung carcinoma.

A single count supports this clone. The rearrangement links TRBV7-2 to TRBJ2-5; maybe TRBD2 (5 bases). With 1 base removed from V and 4 bases from J, the gap between germline ends came to 10 bases. Looked up from germline, CDR1 is SGHTA and CDR2 is FQGNSA. This CDR3 has 14 residues. CDR3 amino acids: CASSLGPRGETQYF. CDR3 nucleotides: TGTGCCAGCAGCTTAGGACCCCGGGGAGAGACCCAGTACTTC.

V is TRBV27 and J is TRBJ1-5; 7 bases match TRBD1. The germline V gene encodes CDR1 MNHEY and CDR2 SMNVEV (reference sequence). This CDR3 is 16 amino acids long. V was clipped by 2 bases and J by 4 bases; unmatched bases: 8. The CDR3 reads CASSLGWQGGNQPQHF. CDR3 nucleotides: TGTGCCAGCAGTTTAGGATGGCAGGGGGGGAATCAGCCCCAGCATTTT.

The J gene is TRBJ2-2, the V gene TRBV7-2; 13 nucleotides line up with TRBD2. Germline V lookup: CDR1 SGHTA, CDR2 FQGNSA. The CDR3 is made up of 16 amino acids. The V and J ends lost 3 bases and 7 bases, in that order; junction bases with no gene match: 5. CDR3 DNA sequence: TGTGCCAGCAGCTTGACTAGCGGGAGGTTGGGCGGGGAGCTGTTTTTT. This encodes CASSLTSGRLGGELFF.

V and J are TRBV19 and TRBJ1-5; D is possibly TRBD1 (6 bases). In germline, CDR1 is LNHDA, CDR2 SQIVND (reference sequence). Trimming removed 5 bases from V and 3 bases from J, with 17 bases in between. There are 16 residues in the CDR3. The CDR3 loop is CASSGTGQIPNQPQHF. CDR3 bases: TGTGCCAGTAGTGGAACCGGACAGATCCCCAATCAGCCCCAGCATTTT.

The chain joins TRBV5-1 to TRBJ2-3; the match to TRBD2 covers 11 bases. Germline values: CDR1 SGHRS, CDR2 YFSETQ. CDR3 size: 15 residues. Losses at the gene ends were 4 bases for V and 2 bases for J; bases not matched to a gene: 3. For the CDR3, the DNA is TGCGCCAGCAGCCTAGCGGGAGGAATCACAGATACGCAGTATTTT. Amino acids: CASSLAGGITDTQYF.

To note about this clone: Other DNA sequences in this sample translate to the same CDR3. V and J are TRBV29-1 and TRBJ2-5; 7 positions match TRBD1. V lost 4 bases and J lost 8; bases outside the gene matches: 4. The CDR3 is made up of 11 amino acids. The V gene's germline CDR1 is SQVTM and CDR2 ANQGSEA. The CDR3 coding sequence is TGCAGCGTTGGAACAGGGGAAACCCAGTACTTC. Its translation is CSVGTGETQYF.

The chain links TRBV9 to TRBJ2-3; 7 bases line up with TRBD1. Germline CDR1 is SGDLS and CDR2 is YYNGEE. V was pared by 3 bases and J by 0 bases, with 4 bases of the junction left unmatched. This CDR3 spans 15 amino acids. This CDR3 reads CASSGGQLSTDTQYF. The CDR3 DNA follows: TGTGCCAGCAGCGGGGGACAGCTAAGCACAGATACGCAGTATTTT.

This chain links TRBV11-2 with TRBJ2-7, with a possible D match to TRBD2 (6 bases). The germline V and J ends were trimmed by 5 bases and 0 bases, with 14 bases remaining between them. Germline V lookup: CDR1 SGHAT, CDR2 FQNNGV. CDR3 size: 15 residues. The CDR3 is CASSPSDQRSYEQYF. For the CDR3, the DNA is TGTGCCAGCAGCCCTAGCGATCAGCGCTCCTACGAGCAGTACTTC.

The V gene is TRBV10-1, the J gene TRBJ2-5; 8 positions agree with TRBD1. V was clipped by 7 bases and J by 5 bases; unmatched bases: 6. The V gene's germline CDR1 is WNHNN and CDR2 SYGVQD (reference sequence). The CDR3 has 13 amino acids. CDR3 amino acids: CASKLTGEETQYF. CDR3 nucleotides: TGCGCCAGCAAATTGACAGGGGAGGAGACCCAGTACTTC.

This chain joins TRBV18 and TRBJ2-3; possibly TRBD1 for D (5 bases). CDR1 is KGHSH, CDR2 LQKENI, per germline. CDR3 length equals 15 residues. Trimming left V 3 bases short and J 1 base short, with 11 bases between. The CDR3: CASSPSRVGTDTQYF. Written as DNA, the CDR3 is TGTGCCAGCTCACCTTCCAGGGTAGGCACAGATACGCAGTATTTT.

This rearrangement joins TRBV9 to TRBJ2-5, with D perhaps matching TRBD2 (6 bases). Looked up from germline, CDR1 is SGDLS and CDR2 is YYNGEE. This CDR3 has 15 amino acids. V lost 3 bases, J lost 5 bases, and 17 bases lay in between. The CDR3 DNA is TGTGCCAGCAGCGCCACCGGGACTCCCAGGGAGACCCAGTACTTC. Its protein product is CASSATGTPRETQYF.

This clone was recorded once. The chain is built from TRBV11-2 and TRBJ1-4, with 8 bases aligning to TRBD1. Germline CDR1 is SGHAT and CDR2 is FQNNGV. V lost 5 bases to trimming and J lost 8 bases; unmatched junction nucleotides: 10. CDR3 size: 15 residues. In DNA, the CDR3 is TGTGCCAGCAGCGTTCACGGGACAGGAAAAGAAAAACTGTTTTTT. Protein sequence: CASSVHGTGKEKLFF.

This rearrangement joins TRBV9 to TRBJ2-1; 9 bases are a match to TRBD2. With 4 bases clipped from V and 3 bases from J, the junction kept 8 bases outside the gene matches. CDR3 length equals 16 residues. Germline assignment: CDR1 SGDLS and CDR2 YYNGEE. CDR3 sequence: CASSLRLAENYNEQFF. CDR3 DNA: TGTGCCAGCAGCCTACGACTAGCGGAGAACTACAATGAGCAGTTCTTC.

This chain joins TRBV4-1 and TRBJ2-1; TRBD2 aligns across 7 bases. V trimming: 1 base; J trimming: 2 bases; junction bases outside the gene matches: 5. The CDR3 totals 16 residues. Germline CDR1 MGHRA, CDR2 YSYEKL. The CDR3 bases are TGCGCCAGCAGCCAAGTAACTAGCGTAGCCTACAATGAGCAGTTCTTC. Residues: CASSQVTSVAYNEQFF.

V and J are TRBV2 and TRBJ2-7, with D possibly being TRBD2 (6 bases). The CDR3 is made up of 15 amino acids. V gave up 3 bases and J gave up 4 bases, with 16 bases separating them. CDR1 is SNHLY, CDR2 FYNNEI, per germline. CDR3 sequence reads: CASSDRAGALYEQYF. DNA of the CDR3: TGTGCCAGCAGTGACAGAGCGGGTGCCCTGTACGAGCAGTACTTC.

V usage is TRBV7-2 and J usage is TRBJ1-5; tentative D call: TRBD1 (6 bases). V shed 5 bases and J shed 6 bases, with 17 bases lying between them. CDR1 is SGHTA, CDR2 FQGNSA, per germline. This CDR3 contains 15 residues. This chain's CDR3 is CASSQGIRAGQPQHF. The CDR3 nucleotides are TGTGCCAGCAGCCAGGGGATCAGGGCTGGTCAGCCCCAGCATTTT.

A note on this clone: Compared with germline, one end of the junction differs, possibly owing to a read error. V is TRBV5-8 and J is TRBJ2-7; 7 bases are shared with TRBD2. The CDR3 is made up of 15 amino acids. Germline CDR1 is SGHTS and CDR2 is YDEGEE. The CDR3 DNA reads TGTGCCAGCAGCCGGAATAAAGCGGGATCCTCCGAGCAGTACTTC. Residues: CASSRNKAGSSEQYF.

This clone has just a few counts. This chain joins TRBV7-2 and TRBJ1-2, with D hard to call. The V end lost 0 bases, the J end lost 6 bases, and 8 bases lay between the germline ends. The CDR3 runs to 13 residues. Germline-derived CDR1 and CDR2 are SGHTA and FQGNSA. CDR3 sequence reads: CASSLARSNGYTF. The CDR3, as DNA: TGTGCCAGCAGCTTAGCCCGTTCTAATGGCTACACCTTC.

This chain's CDR3 is CASSITAGESYEQYF. CDR3 coding DNA: TGTGCCAGTAGTATTACGGCGGGAGAGTCCTACGAGCAGTACTTC. The chain is built from TRBV19 and TRBJ2-7; TRBD2 matches at 7 bases. The germline CDR1 and CDR2 sequences are LNHDA and SQIVND (reference sequence). V shed 3 bases and J 1 base; nucleotides not matched to a gene: 6. CDR3 length: 15 residues.

This clone was observed once. The chain recombines TRBV5-1 with TRBJ1-1, with D possibly being TRBD1 (5 bases). V lost 4 bases and J 1 base, leaving 11 bases between the germline ends. The CDR3 is made up of 14 amino acids. In germline, CDR1 is SGHRS, CDR2 YFSETQ. CDR3 nucleotides: TGCGCCAGCAGCCCGGGACGGACGAACACTGAAGCTTTCTTT. This gives the protein CASSPGRTNTEAFF.

The rearrangement joins TRBV2 to TRBJ2-1, with 7 bases lining up with TRBD2. The germline gives CDR1 SNHLY, CDR2 FYNNEI. The V and J ends lost 7 bases and 7 bases, in that order; junction bases with no gene match: 16. The CDR3 extends over 16 amino acids. This CDR3 reads CASNPFLGRGTNEQFF. CDR3 in DNA: TGTGCCAGCAACCCTTTTTTAGGGAGGGGCACGAATGAGCAGTTCTTC.

The genes are TRBV9 and TRBJ2-7; 8 bases line up with TRBD2. V lost 3 bases, J lost 0 bases, and 5 bases stayed unmatched. This CDR3 has 15 residues. Germline assignment: CDR1 SGDLS and CDR2 YYNGEE. CDR3 DNA: TGTGCCAGCAGCGCTGTAGCGGGATCCTCCTACGAGCAGTACTTC. Protein sequence: CASSAVAGSSYEQYF.

The chain is built from TRBV2 and TRBJ1-4; 8 bases align to TRBD1. The germline V gene has CDR1 SNHLY and CDR2 FYNNEI. V was clipped by 6 bases and J by 5 bases; unmatched bases: 5. CDR3 length equals 14 residues. The CDR3 nucleotides read TGTGCCAGCAGCCCCAGGGGGCAGAATGAAAAACTGTTTTTT. It translates to CASSPRGQNEKLFF.

The CDR3 reads CASSQDPRGERETQYF. CDR3 sequence (DNA): TGCGCCAGCAGCCAAGATCCGAGGGGGGAGAGGGAGACCCAGTACTTC. This chain connects TRBV4-3 to TRBJ2-5; D is possibly TRBD1 or TRBD2 (6 bases each). Per the germline V gene, CDR1 is LGHNA and CDR2 is YSLEER. Trimming pared 0 bases from V and 5 bases from J, leaving 16 bases between. This CDR3 has 16 amino acids.